The 9 T cell receptor beta chains presented below share a single source sample, sequenced in a study of cytomegalovirus exposure and HLA in healthy donors. PCR was performed using 60 Vbeta and 13 Jbeta primers. Clones were read by immunoSEQ multiplex PCR, and TCRdb kept only the in-frame ones, dropping some. The sample yields about 80,000 clones, under 90% seen once. The specimen sequenced was PBMCs. The receptor source for this set is a man in his fifties or sixties in good health and CMV-seropositive.

This chain connects TRBV29-1 to TRBJ2-7, with 7 bases aligning to TRBD1. CDR3 length: 11 residues. The V segment lost 7 bases and the J segment 3 bases; nucleotides outside the gene matches: 3. The V gene's germline CDR1 is SQVTM and CDR2 ANQGSEA. CDR3 coding DNA: TGCAGCGGTCGGGACAGCTACGAGCAGTACTTC. Translating gives CSGRDSYEQYF.

The chain has TRBV9 and TRBJ2-1; D uncertain. Trimming left V 6 bases short and J 5 bases short, with 9 bases between. The CDR3 length is 12 residues. Germline CDR1 is SGDLS and CDR2 is YYNGEE. The DNA of the CDR3 is TGTGCCAGCAAAACGGTCAACAATGAGCAGTTCTTC. Amino acids: CASKTVNNEQFF. Looking up the rest from reference TRBV9 and TRBJ2-1 gives the full variable domain: DSGVTQTPKHLITATGQRVTLRCSPRSGDLSVYWYQQSLDQGLQFLIQYYNGEERAKGNILERFSAQQFPDLHSELNLSSLELGDSALYFCASKTVNNEQFFGPGTRLTVL.

The chain joins TRBV27 to TRBJ1-1; 7 nucleotides align to TRBD1. V lost 4 bases and J lost 0; bases outside the gene matches: 5. CDR3 size: 15 residues. Germline V gives CDR1 MNHEY, CDR2 SMNVEV (reference sequence). The chain's CDR3 is CASSWDSTMNTEAFF. CDR3 bases: TGTGCCAGCAGTTGGGACAGTACGATGAACACTGAAGCTTTCTTT.

The chain has TRBV30 and TRBJ2-7; TRBD1 aligns across 11 bases. The CDR3 totals 15 residues. Unmatched junction bases numbered 6, after V lost 2 bases and J lost 3 bases. Per the germline V gene, CDR1 is GTSNPN and CDR2 is SVGIG (reference sequence). As DNA, the CDR3 is TGTGCCTGGAGTACGCCGGACAGGGGGCTCTACGAGCAGTACTTC. Amino acids: CAWSTPDRGLYEQYF.

V is TRBV18 and J is TRBJ1-5; 7 bases line up with TRBD1. The CDR3 totals 18 residues. V was pared by 5 bases and J by 1 base, with 14 bases of the junction left unmatched. Germline-derived CDR1 and CDR2 are KGHSH and LQKENI. CDR3: CASSSRQGDITSNQPQHF. The CDR3 DNA sequence: TGTGCCAGCTCATCCCGTCAGGGGGACATCACGAGCAATCAGCCCCAGCATTTT. The entire variable domain, with the rest obtained from reference TRBV18 and TRBJ1-5, is as follows: NAGVMQNPRHLVRRRGQEARLRCSPMKGHSHVYWYRQLPEEGLKFMVYLQKENIIDESGMPKERFSAEFPKEGPSILRIQQVVRGDSAAYFCASSSRQGDITSNQPQHFGDGTRLSIL.

In this sample, this clone turned up a few times. The chain uses TRBV5-6 and TRBJ2-7; a weak D match, TRBD2 (5 bases). V was pared by 1 base and J by 1 base, with 9 bases between. The CDR3 contains 14 residues. In germline, CDR1 is SGHDT, CDR2 YYEEEE. CDR3 region: CASSLKAVSYEQYF. In nucleotides, the CDR3 is TGTGCCAGCAGCTTGAAAGCGGTTTCCTACGAGCAGTACTTC.

To note about this clone: One junction end disagrees with the germline gene, perhaps due to a read error. The chain combines TRBV30 with TRBJ1-1; tentatively, D is TRBD1 (5 bases). This CDR3 is built from 12 residues. Germline V CDR1 and CDR2: GTSNPN, SVGIG (reference sequence). The CDR3 reads CGWSSGDTEAFF. CDR3 bases: TGTGGCTGGAGTTCGGGGGACACTGAAGCTTTCTTT.

This clone was seen a few times. J is TRBJ1-1 and V is TRBV7-2; D is ambiguous. This CDR3 contains 14 residues. Per the germline V gene, CDR1 is SGHTA and CDR2 is FQGNSA. Trimming removed 6 bases from V and 0 bases from J, with 11 bases in between. The DNA of the CDR3 is TGTGCCAGCAGTAACAGACACTTGAACACTGAAGCTTTCTTT. Amino acids: CASSNRHLNTEAFF.

V and J are TRBV11-2 and TRBJ1-5; TRBD1 matches 9 bases. The V and J ends lost 5 bases and 0 bases, in that order; junction bases with no gene match: 2. Germline V lookup: CDR1 SGHAT, CDR2 FQNNGV. This CDR3 contains 15 residues. The CDR3 region has the DNA TGTGCCAGCAGCGGGACAGGGAATAGCAATCAGCCCCAGCATTTT. It codes for CASSGTGNSNQPQHF.